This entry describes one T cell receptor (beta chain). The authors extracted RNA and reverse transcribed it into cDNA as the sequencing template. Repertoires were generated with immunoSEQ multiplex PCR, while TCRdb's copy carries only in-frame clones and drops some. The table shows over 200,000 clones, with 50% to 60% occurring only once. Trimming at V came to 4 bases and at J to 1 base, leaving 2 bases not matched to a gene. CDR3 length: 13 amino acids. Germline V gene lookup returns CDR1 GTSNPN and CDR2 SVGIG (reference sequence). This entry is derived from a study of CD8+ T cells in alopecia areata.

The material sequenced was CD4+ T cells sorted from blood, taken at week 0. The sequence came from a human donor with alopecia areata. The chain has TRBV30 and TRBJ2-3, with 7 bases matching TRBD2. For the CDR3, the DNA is TGTGCCTGGACTAGCGGTCGCACAGATACGCAGTATTTT. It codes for CAWTSGRTDTQYF. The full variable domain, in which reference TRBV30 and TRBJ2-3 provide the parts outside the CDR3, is SQTIHQWPATLVQPVGSPLSLECTVEGTSNPNLYWYRQAAGRGLQLLFYSVGIGQISSEVPQNLSASRPQDRQFILSSKKLLLSDSGFYLCAWTSGRTDTQYFGPGTRLTVL.